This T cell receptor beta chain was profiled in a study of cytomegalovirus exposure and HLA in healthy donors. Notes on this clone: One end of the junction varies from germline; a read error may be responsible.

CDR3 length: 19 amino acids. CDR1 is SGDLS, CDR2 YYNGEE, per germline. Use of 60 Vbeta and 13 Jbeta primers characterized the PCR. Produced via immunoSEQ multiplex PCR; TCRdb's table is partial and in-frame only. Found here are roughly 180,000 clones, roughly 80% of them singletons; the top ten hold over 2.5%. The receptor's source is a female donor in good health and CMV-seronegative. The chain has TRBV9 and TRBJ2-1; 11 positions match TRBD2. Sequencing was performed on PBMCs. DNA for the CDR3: TGTGCCAGCAGCGTTCAAAAGACTAGCGGGATAGGAAGAAACAATGGGCAGTTCTTC. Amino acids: CASSVQKTSGIGRNNGQFF. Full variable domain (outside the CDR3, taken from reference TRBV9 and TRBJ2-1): DSGVTQTPKHLITATGQRVTLRCSPRSGDLSVYWYQQSLDQGLQFLIQYYNGEERAKGNILERFSAQQFPDLHSELNLSSLELGDSALYFCASSVQKTSGIGRNNGQFFGPGTRLTVL.